The sequence of this T cell receptor (beta chain) was determined in a study of esophageal squamous cell carcinoma under preoperative chemotherapy. For the study at large: Samples included peripheral blood T cells as well as tumor-infiltrating lymphocytes. Study-wide results and caveats: After treatment, tumor-infiltrating lymphocytes seemed to come partly from incoming peripheral T cells, not only local changes. After chemotherapy, TCR diversity rose significantly in peripheral T cells but not in tumor-infiltrating lymphocytes.

This clonotype was recorded at least ten times. Its antigen is currently unknown. Germline lookup yields CDR1 SGHVS and CDR2 FQNEAQ. V was pared by 5 bases and J by 0 bases, with 6 bases of the junction left unmatched. This CDR3 has 17 amino acids. TCRdb processed the PCR reads anew with MiXCR; each CDR3 protein has one entry. The sample has about 16,000 distinct CDR3 sequences; roughly half are singletons. Time point given: before preoperative PTX-NDP chemotherapy. Paclitaxel-nedaplatin chemotherapy was given to patients ahead of their surgery. Sample acquisition took place from a patient given preoperative chemotherapy. The rearrangement uses TRBV7-8 and TRBJ2-1; 11 positions match TRBD2. This receptor was identified in a human donor with esophageal squamous cell carcinoma. The donor label of this sample is uncertain. The CDR3 DNA follows: TGTGCCAGCAGCCGGGGACTAGCGGCCAGCTCCTACAATGAGCAGTTCTTC. Amino acid sequence: CASSRGLAASSYNEQFF.